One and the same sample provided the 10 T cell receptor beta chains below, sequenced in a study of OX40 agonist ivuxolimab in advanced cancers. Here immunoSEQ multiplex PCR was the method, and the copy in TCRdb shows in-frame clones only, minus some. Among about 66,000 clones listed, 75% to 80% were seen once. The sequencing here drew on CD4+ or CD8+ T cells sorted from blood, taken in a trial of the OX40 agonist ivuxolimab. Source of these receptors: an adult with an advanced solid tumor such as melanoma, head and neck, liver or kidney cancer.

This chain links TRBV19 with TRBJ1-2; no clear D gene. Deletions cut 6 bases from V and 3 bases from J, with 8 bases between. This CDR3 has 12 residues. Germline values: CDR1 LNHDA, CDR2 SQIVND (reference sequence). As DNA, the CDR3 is TGTGCCAGTAGCCTGGACCACTATGGCTACACCTTC. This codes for CASSLDHYGYTF. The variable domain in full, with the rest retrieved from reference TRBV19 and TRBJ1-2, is DGGITQSPKYLFRKEGQNVTLSCEQNLNHDAMYWYRQDPGQGLRLIYYSQIVNDFQKGDIAEGYSVSREKKESFPLTVTSAQKNPTAFYLCASSLDHYGYTFGSGTRLTVV.

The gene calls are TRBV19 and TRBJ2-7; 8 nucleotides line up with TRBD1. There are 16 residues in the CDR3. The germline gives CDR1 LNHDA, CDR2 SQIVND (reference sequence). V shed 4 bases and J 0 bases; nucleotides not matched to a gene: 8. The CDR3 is CASSTLGQGNSYEQYF. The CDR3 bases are TGTGCCAGTAGTACCCTAGGACAGGGTAACTCCTACGAGCAGTACTTC.

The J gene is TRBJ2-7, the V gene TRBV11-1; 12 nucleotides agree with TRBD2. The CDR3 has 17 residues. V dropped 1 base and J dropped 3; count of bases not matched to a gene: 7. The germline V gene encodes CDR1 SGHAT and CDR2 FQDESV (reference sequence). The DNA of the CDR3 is TGTGCCAGCAGCTTAGGCTGGACTAGCGGGATATTCTACGAGCAGTACTTC. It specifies CASSLGWTSGIFYEQYF.

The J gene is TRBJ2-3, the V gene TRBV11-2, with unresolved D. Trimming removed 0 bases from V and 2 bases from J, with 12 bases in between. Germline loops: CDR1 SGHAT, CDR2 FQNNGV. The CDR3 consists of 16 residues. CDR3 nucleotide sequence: TGTGCCAGCAGCTTAGACGGTGCGGCCTTCACAGATACGCAGTATTTT. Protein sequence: CASSLDGAAFTDTQYF.

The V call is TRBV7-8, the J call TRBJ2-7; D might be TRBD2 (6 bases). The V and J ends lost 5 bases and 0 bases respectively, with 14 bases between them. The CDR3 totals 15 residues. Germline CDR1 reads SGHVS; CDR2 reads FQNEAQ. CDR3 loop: CASSPLALSSYEQYF. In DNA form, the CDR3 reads TGTGCCAGCAGCCCCCTAGCGCTCAGCTCCTACGAGCAGTACTTC.

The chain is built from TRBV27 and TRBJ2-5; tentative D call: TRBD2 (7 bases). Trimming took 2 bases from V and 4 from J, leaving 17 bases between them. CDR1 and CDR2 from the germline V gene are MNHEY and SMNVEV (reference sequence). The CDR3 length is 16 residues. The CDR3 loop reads CASSLRAQGGGETQYF. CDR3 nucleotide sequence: TGTGCCAGCAGTTTAAGGGCGCAGGGAGGGGGAGAGACCCAGTACTTC.

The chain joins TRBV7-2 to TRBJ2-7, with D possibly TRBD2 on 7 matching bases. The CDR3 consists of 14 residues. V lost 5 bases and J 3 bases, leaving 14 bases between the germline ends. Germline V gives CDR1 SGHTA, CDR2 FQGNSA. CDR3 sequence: CASSPGGRIYEQYF. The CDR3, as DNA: TGTGCCAGCAGCCCCGGGGGGCGGATCTACGAGCAGTACTTC.

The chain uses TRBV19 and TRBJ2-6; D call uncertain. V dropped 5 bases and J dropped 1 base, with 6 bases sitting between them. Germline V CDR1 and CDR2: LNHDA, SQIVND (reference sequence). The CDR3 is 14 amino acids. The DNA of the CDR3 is TGTGCCAGTAGTGAGACGTCTGGGGCCAACGTCCTGACTTTC. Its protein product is CASSETSGANVLTF. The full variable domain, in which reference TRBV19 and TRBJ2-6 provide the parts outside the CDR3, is DGGITQSPKYLFRKEGQNVTLSCEQNLNHDAMYWYRQDPGQGLRLIYYSQIVNDFQKGDIAEGYSVSREKKESFPLTVTSAQKNPTAFYLCASSETSGANVLTFGAGSRLTVL.

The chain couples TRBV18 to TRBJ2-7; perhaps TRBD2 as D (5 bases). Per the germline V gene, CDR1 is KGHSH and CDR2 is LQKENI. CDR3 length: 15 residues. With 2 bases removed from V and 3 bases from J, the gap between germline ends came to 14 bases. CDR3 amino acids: CASSPVEGLNYEQYF. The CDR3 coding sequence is TGTGCCAGCTCACCAGTTGAGGGTTTAAACTACGAGCAGTACTTC. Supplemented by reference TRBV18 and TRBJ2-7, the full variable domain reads NAGVMQNPRHLVRRRGQEARLRCSPMKGHSHVYWYRQLPEEGLKFMVYLQKENIIDESGMPKERFSAEFPKEGPSILRIQQVVRGDSAAYFCASSPVEGLNYEQYFGPGTRLTVT.

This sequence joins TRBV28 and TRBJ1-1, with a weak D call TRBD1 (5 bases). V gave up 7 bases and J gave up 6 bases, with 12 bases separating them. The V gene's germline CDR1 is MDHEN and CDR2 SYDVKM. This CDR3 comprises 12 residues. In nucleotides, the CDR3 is TGTGCCAGCATTTCGGGGGTCCCTGAAGCTTTCTTT. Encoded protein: CASISGVPEAFF.